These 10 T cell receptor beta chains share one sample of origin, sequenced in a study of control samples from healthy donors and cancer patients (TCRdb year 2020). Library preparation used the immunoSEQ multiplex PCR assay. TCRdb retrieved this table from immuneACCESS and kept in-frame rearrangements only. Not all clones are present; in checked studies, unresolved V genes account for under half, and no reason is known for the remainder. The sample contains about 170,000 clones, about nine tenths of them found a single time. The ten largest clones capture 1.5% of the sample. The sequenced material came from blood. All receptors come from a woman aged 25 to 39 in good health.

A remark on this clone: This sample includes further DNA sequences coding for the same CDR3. This CDR3 reads CASSPGTGGYEQYF. In nucleotides, the CDR3 is TGTGCCAGCTCACCCGGGACCGGGGGGTACGAGCAGTACTTC. J is TRBJ2-7 and V is TRBV18; TRBD2 aligns across 7 bases. The germline CDR1 and CDR2 sequences are KGHSH and LQKENI. CDR3 length: 14 amino acids. The V and J ends lost 3 bases and 4 bases, in that order; junction bases with no gene match: 6.

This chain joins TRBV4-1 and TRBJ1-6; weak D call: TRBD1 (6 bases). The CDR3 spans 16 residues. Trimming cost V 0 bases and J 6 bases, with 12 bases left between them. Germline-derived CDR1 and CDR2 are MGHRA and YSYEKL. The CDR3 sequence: CASSQDEGDGNSPLHF. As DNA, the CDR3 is TGCGCCAGCAGCCAAGATGAGGGGGATGGTAATTCACCCCTCCACTTT.

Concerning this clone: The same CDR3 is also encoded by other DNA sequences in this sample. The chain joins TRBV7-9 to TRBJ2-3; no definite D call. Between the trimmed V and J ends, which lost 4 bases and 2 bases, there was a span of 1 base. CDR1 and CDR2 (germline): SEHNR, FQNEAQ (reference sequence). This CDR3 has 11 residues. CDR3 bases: TGTGCCAGCAGCTCCACAGATACGCAGTATTTT. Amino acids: CASSSTDTQYF.

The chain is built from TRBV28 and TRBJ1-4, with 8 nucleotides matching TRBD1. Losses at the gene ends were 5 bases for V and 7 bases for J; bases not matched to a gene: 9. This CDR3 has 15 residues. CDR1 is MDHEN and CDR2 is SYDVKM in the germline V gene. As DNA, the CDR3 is TGTGCCAGCAGTCCGCGACAGGGGCTACGTGAAAAACTGTTTTTT. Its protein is CASSPRQGLREKLFF.

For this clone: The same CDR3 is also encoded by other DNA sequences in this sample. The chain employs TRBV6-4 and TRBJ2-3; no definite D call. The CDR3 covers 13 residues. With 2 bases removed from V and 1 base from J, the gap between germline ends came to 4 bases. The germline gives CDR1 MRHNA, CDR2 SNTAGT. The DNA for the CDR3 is TGTGCCAGCAGTGACCAGGGCACAGATACGCAGTATTTT. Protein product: CASSDQGTDTQYF.

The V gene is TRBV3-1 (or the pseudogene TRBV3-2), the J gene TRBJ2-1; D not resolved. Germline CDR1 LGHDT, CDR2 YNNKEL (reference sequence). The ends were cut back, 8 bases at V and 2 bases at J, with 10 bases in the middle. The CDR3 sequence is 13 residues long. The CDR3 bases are TGTGCCAGCGGTCGTTTCCCCTACAATGAGCAGTTCTTC. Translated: CASGRFPYNEQFF.

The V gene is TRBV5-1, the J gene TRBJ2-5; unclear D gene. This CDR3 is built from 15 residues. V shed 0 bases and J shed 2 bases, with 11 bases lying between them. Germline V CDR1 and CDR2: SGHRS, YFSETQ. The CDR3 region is CASSLGADQQETQYF. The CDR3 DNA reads TGCGCCAGCAGCTTGGGAGCAGACCAACAAGAGACCCAGTACTTC.

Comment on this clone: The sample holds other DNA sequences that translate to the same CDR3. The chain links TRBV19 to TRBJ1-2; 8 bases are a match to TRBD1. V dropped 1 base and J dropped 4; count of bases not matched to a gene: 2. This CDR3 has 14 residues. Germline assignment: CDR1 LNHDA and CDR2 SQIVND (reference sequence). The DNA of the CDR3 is TGTGCCAGTAGTATAGGGACAGGGATCTATGGCTACACCTTC. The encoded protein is CASSIGTGIYGYTF.

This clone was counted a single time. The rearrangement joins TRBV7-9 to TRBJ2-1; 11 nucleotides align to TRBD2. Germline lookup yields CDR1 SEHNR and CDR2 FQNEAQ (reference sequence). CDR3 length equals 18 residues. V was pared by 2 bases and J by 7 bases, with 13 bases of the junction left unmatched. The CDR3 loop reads CASSLYKGQGLAVNEQFF. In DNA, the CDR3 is TGTGCCAGCAGCTTATATAAGGGGCAGGGACTAGCGGTTAATGAGCAGTTCTTC.

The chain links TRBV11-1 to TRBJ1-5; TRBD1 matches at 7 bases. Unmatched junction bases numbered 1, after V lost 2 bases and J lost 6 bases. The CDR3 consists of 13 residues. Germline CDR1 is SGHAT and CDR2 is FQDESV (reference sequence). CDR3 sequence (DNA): TGTGCCAGCAGCTTATCAGGGGGTCAGCCCCAGCATTTT. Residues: CASSLSGGQPQHF. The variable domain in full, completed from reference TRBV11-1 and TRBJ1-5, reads EAEVAQSPRYKITEKSQAVAFWCDPISGHATLYWYRQILGQGPELLVQFQDESVVDDSQLPKDRFSAERLKGVDSTLKIQPAELGDSAMYLCASSLSGGQPQHFGDGTRLSIL.